Below, 25 T cell receptor beta chains from the same sample are listed, as sequenced in a study of T cell clonotyping in hematopoietic cell transplantation (dated by TCRdb to the early 2020s). Library preparation used the immunoSEQ multiplex PCR assay. TCRdb mirrors the immuneACCESS table, restricted to in-frame sequences. Some clones are absent from its copies; in checked studies, under half trace to an unresolved V gene, and the reason for the others is unknown. This sample comprises tens of thousands of clones, about 96% of them detected only once. The ten largest make up around 1.7% of the sample. Taken with the paper, the label for time point translates to: recipient sample about 28 days before transplant, after cytoreduction. The sequencing used peripheral blood mononuclear cells, collected before stem cell transplant. These receptors originate from a woman in her fifties or sixties with acute myeloid leukemia. Some clones in this sample may be carry-over from other donors' samples.

The rearrangement joins TRBV6-1 to TRBJ1-5; D remains unclear. The CDR3 spans 9 residues. Germline CDR1 MNHNS, CDR2 SASEGT. The ends were cut back, 6 bases at V and 7 bases at J, with 1 base in the middle. In DNA, the CDR3 is TGTGCCAGCAGCCAGCCCCAGCATTTT. As protein: CASSQPQHF.

The chain combines TRBV9 with TRBJ2-4; 11 positions match TRBD2. Germline CDR1 is SGDLS and CDR2 is YYNGEE. The CDR3 is made up of 14 amino acids. Germline trimming cut 4 bases from V and 6 bases from J; bases unmatched to any gene: 3. The CDR3: CASSLGLAVNIQYF. The CDR3 bases are TGTGCCAGCAGCCTGGGACTAGCGGTAAACATTCAGTACTTC.

The rearrangement joins TRBV4-1 to TRBJ1-2; 12 bases map to TRBD1. This CDR3 region has 15 residues. V trimming: 3 bases; J trimming: 8 bases; junction bases outside the gene matches: 7. Germline lookup yields CDR1 MGHRA and CDR2 YSYEKL. DNA for the CDR3: TGCGCCAGCAGCCACCCGGGACAGGGGGCGCGAGGCTACACCTTC. This codes for CASSHPGQGARGYTF.

This chain uses TRBV4-2 with TRBJ2-1, with D unresolved. V lost 4 bases, J lost 6 bases, and 7 bases lay in between. The CDR3 runs 12 residues. Per germline, CDR1 LGHNA and CDR2 YNFKEQ. The CDR3 here is CASSPVGNEQFF. The CDR3 DNA sequence: TGTGCCAGCAGCCCTGTCGGCAATGAGCAGTTCTTC.

This clone was picked up one time. The genes are TRBV5-6 and TRBJ2-1, with TRBD2 matching 11 bases. The CDR3 extends over 15 amino acids. With 4 bases clipped from V and 5 bases from J, the junction kept 5 bases outside the gene matches. In germline, CDR1 is SGHDT, CDR2 YYEEEE. CDR3 region: CASSPPGLADNEQFF. The CDR3 DNA reads as TGTGCCAGCAGCCCGCCGGGACTAGCGGACAATGAGCAGTTCTTC.

The chain is built from TRBV23-1 and TRBJ1-1; no clear D. TRBV23-1 is sorted into the ORF group, with uncertain function. Trimming pared 6 bases from V and 2 bases from J, leaving 4 bases between. CDR3 size: 11 residues. The CDR3 coding sequence is TGCGCCAGCAGCCCTAACACTGAAGCTTTCTTT. It yields the protein CASSPNTEAFF.

The chain combines TRBV4-1 with TRBJ1-5, with D unclear. Between the trimmed V and J ends, which lost 1 base and 3 bases, there was a span of 7 bases. The CDR3 consists of 14 residues. Germline CDR1 and CDR2: MGHRA and YSYEKL. CDR3 amino acids: CASSQVHLNQPQHF. The CDR3 DNA reads TGCGCCAGCAGCCAAGTGCACCTCAATCAGCCCCAGCATTTT.

This rearrangement joins TRBV5-1 to TRBJ2-5; 9 bases align to TRBD1. This CDR3 has 15 amino acids. Germline CDR1 reads SGHRS; CDR2 reads YFSETQ. V dropped 4 bases and J dropped 4; count of bases not matched to a gene: 8. CDR3 protein: CASSPGQGDRETQYF. The CDR3 DNA follows: TGCGCCAGCAGCCCGGGACAGGGCGACAGAGAGACCCAGTACTTC.

This rearrangement joins TRBV25-1 to TRBJ2-7; D assignment may be TRBD1 or TRBD2 (6 bases each). V was shortened by 3 bases and J by 2 bases, with 11 bases between the two germline ends. The CDR3 runs 14 residues. Germline CDR1 and CDR2: MGHDK and SYGVNS. CDR3 region: CASSDYGGPYEQYF. The CDR3 region has the DNA TGTGCCAGCAGTGATTACGGGGGCCCCTACGAGCAGTACTTC.

This chain links TRBV6-1 with TRBJ1-2, with a weak D call TRBD1 (5 bases). V lost 8 bases and J 4 bases, leaving 17 bases between the germline ends. Per the germline V gene, CDR1 is MNHNS and CDR2 is SASEGT. The CDR3 loop spans 14 amino acids. The CDR3 loop is CASEAGGRSYGYTF. CDR3 coding DNA: TGTGCCAGCGAGGCGGGGGGACGGAGCTATGGCTACACCTTC.

This clone was picked up one time. The chain carries TRBV4-1 and TRBJ1-5; TRBD1 matches at 9 bases. CDR1 is MGHRA and CDR2 is YSYEKL in the germline V gene. The CDR3 loop spans 16 amino acids. The trim removed 2 bases at V and 8 bases at J, leaving 10 bases unmatched. CDR3 nucleotides: TGCGCCAGCAGCCAAAACACCCAGACAGGGGGAGAGCCCCAGCATTTT. It codes for CASSQNTQTGGEPQHF.

This clone was counted a single time. The chain combines TRBV2 with TRBJ2-7, with D perhaps matching TRBD1 (6 bases). The germline V gene encodes CDR1 SNHLY and CDR2 FYNNEI. V shed 6 bases and J shed 3 bases, with 9 bases lying between them. The CDR3 consists of 12 residues. The CDR3 coding sequence is TGTGCCAGCAGACCGGGACACTACGAGCAGTACTTC. Protein product: CASRPGHYEQYF. The full variable domain, rest sourced from reference TRBV2 and TRBJ2-7, is EPEVTQTPSHQVTQMGQEVILRCVPISNHLYFYWYRQILGQKVEFLVSFYNNEISEKSEIFDDQFSVERPDGSNFTLKIRSTKLEDSAMYFCASRPGHYEQYFGPGTRLTVT.

J is TRBJ1-3 and V is TRBV5-6, with 7 bases aligning to TRBD1. After removal of 4 bases from V and 2 bases from J, the junction contained 3 bases not matched to a gene. The CDR3 consists of 14 residues. Germline V gene sequence: CDR1 SGHDT, CDR2 YYEEEE. The CDR3 sequence: CASSLGQTGNTIYF. The CDR3 region has the DNA TGTGCCAGCAGCCTGGGACAGACTGGAAACACCATATATTTT.

The chain joins TRBV14 to TRBJ1-3; D unclear. The CDR3 has 13 residues. V was clipped by 0 bases and J by 9 bases, with 9 bases between them. Germline CDR1 and CDR2: SGHDN and FVKESK. The CDR3 spells CASSQDPRGTIYF. Written as DNA, the CDR3 is TGTGCCAGCAGCCAAGACCCCCGCGGCACCATATATTTT.

The rearrangement joins TRBV10-3 to TRBJ1-1; tentative D call: TRBD1 (6 bases). The CDR3 has 14 residues. The V gene lost 6 bases and the J gene lost 2 bases, with 13 bases spanning the gap. Germline assignment: CDR1 ENHRY and CDR2 SYGVKD. The CDR3 sequence: CAIRGAEHNTEAFF. CDR3 DNA: TGTGCCATCAGGGGGGCGGAACACAACACTGAAGCTTTCTTT.

J is TRBJ1-2 and V is TRBV28; no definite D call. V lost 3 bases to trimming and J lost 0 bases, with 8 bases between them. The CDR3 has 14 residues. Germline CDR1 reads MDHEN; CDR2 reads SYDVKM. CDR3 sequence: CASSFPEANYGYTF. In DNA form, the CDR3 reads TGTGCCAGCAGTTTCCCTGAAGCTAACTATGGCTACACCTTC.

The chain has TRBV11-2 and TRBJ2-1; the D gene is possibly TRBD2 (5 bases). Germline loops: CDR1 SGHAT, CDR2 FQNNGV. This CDR3 is built from 15 residues. V was cut by 3 bases and J by 0 bases, with 9 bases left in between. The CDR3 DNA sequence: TGTGCCAGCAGCTTTTCCGGGATCTCCTACAATGAGCAGTTCTTC. The encoded protein is CASSFSGISYNEQFF.

CDR3 protein: CASSRRGQNTEAFF. The CDR3 DNA follows: TGTGCCAGCAGCCGACGGGGGCAGAACACTGAAGCTTTCTTT. The chain carries TRBV5-6 and TRBJ1-1; D possibly corresponds to TRBD1 (6 bases). This CDR3 is built from 14 residues. CDR1 SGHDT and CDR2 YYEEEE come from the germline V gene. Trimming stripped 4 bases from V and 1 base from J, with 11 bases between.

This rearrangement joins TRBV19 to TRBJ2-4; TRBD1 matches 8 bases. After removal of 8 bases from V and 3 bases from J, the junction contained 6 bases not matched to a gene. The CDR3 length is 14 residues. Germline CDR1 and CDR2: LNHDA and SQIVND (reference sequence). CDR3 sequence: CASVRGQGKNIQYF. As DNA, the CDR3 is TGTGCCAGTGTCAGGGGGCAAGGCAAAAACATTCAGTACTTC.

This rearrangement joins TRBV15 to TRBJ1-6; 8 bases line up with TRBD1. CDR1 and CDR2 (germline): LNHNV, YYDKDF (reference sequence). The CDR3 length is 15 residues. V lost 0 bases to trimming and J lost 10 bases; unmatched junction nucleotides: 5. As DNA, the CDR3 is TGTGCCACCAGCAGAGACAGGGGGCGCGGATCACCCCTCCACTTT. Protein: CATSRDRGRGSPLHF.

The V and J genes are TRBV4-1 and TRBJ1-2; 9 nucleotides match TRBD1. Looked up from germline, CDR1 is MGHRA and CDR2 is YSYEKL. This CDR3 spans 14 amino acids. Trimming removed 4 bases from V and 4 bases from J; junction bases left unmatched: 4. CDR3: CASSREQGAYGYTF. The DNA for the CDR3 is TGCGCCAGCAGCCGCGAACAGGGGGCCTATGGCTACACCTTC.

The chain links TRBV7-8 to TRBJ2-7; D gene ambiguous. Germline-derived CDR1 and CDR2 are SGHVS and FQNEAQ. The CDR3 is 13 residues long. The V and J ends lost 1 base and 2 bases respectively, with 6 bases between them. The CDR3 loop is CASSLVGTYEQYF. CDR3 sequence (DNA): TGTGCCAGCAGCTTAGTTGGTACCTACGAGCAGTACTTC. The whole variable domain, filled in from reference TRBV7-8 and TRBJ2-7, reads GAGVSQSPRYKVAKRGQDVALRCDPISGHVSLFWYQQALGQGPEFLTYFQNEAQLDKSGLPSDRFFAERPEGSVSTLKIQRTQQEDSAVYLCASSLVGTYEQYFGPGTRLTVT.

The CDR3 sequence: CASSIGQTYGYTF. The DNA of the CDR3 is TGTGCCAGTAGTATCGGACAAACTTATGGCTACACCTTC. V and J are TRBV19 and TRBJ1-2; TRBD1 might be the D (5 bases). This CDR3 is built from 13 residues. From germline, CDR1 is LNHDA and CDR2 SQIVND (reference sequence). The germline V and J ends were trimmed by 3 bases and 5 bases, with 10 bases remaining between them.

The chain employs TRBV30 and TRBJ2-7; TRBD2 matches 7 bases. V lost 0 bases and J lost 0; bases outside the gene matches: 5. Per the germline V gene, CDR1 is GTSNPN and CDR2 is SVGIG (reference sequence). This CDR3 has 15 amino acids. CDR3 bases: TGTGCCTGGAGTGTCTGGGGGGGTACCTCCTACGAGCAGTACTTC. Amino acid sequence: CAWSVWGGTSYEQYF.

The rearrangement links TRBV28 to TRBJ1-4; 11 positions match TRBD1. From germline, CDR1 is MDHEN and CDR2 SYDVKM. The CDR3 spans 19 residues. J lost 7 bases, V lost 2 bases, and 15 bases had no gene match. CDR3 protein: CASSLIRRDRGWWVEKLFF. DNA of the CDR3: TGTGCCAGCAGTTTAATAAGGAGGGACAGGGGGTGGTGGGTTGAAAAACTGTTTTTT.